This is a list of T cell receptor beta chains from one sample in a study of blood T cell repertoires in COVID-19. Libraries were prepared by immunoSEQ multiplex PCR; TCRdb keeps only in-frame clonotypes and omits some of them. The table shows 150,000 to 200,000 clones, with around 90% occurring only once. The sample was peripheral blood. Source of these receptors: a middle-aged man with acute or convalescent COVID-19. Each CDR3 is given with its conserved first and last residue. Each record gives: D gene, clone size, J gene, V gene, CDR3 DNA, CDR3 protein. D genes are given only for firm matches. The size of a clone is reported for some rows only, either as once, few or many, or as a class for expanded clones.

TRBD1	.	TRBJ1-6	TRBV3-1/TRBV3-2	TGTGCCAGCAGCACTTGGACAGGGGCGGTCTCACCCCTCCACTTT	CASSTWTGAVSPLHF
.	.	TRBJ1-2	TRBV7-9	TGTGCCAGCAGCTTTACTTATGGCTACACCTTC	CASSFTYGYTF
.	.	TRBJ2-4	TRBV29-1	TGCAGCGTTGAAGATACAGGGTCAAAAAACATTCAGTACTTC	CSVEDTGSKNIQYF
.	.	TRBJ1-5	TRBV28	TGTGCCAGCAGTGCCGCGGAGCTCGGCAATCAGCCCCAGCATTTT	CASSAAELGNQPQHF
.	.	TRBJ1-2	TRBV7-2	TGTGCCAGCAGCGGTCGTCGCTTCGGGAACTATGGCTACACCTTC	CASSGRRFGNYGYTF
TRBD1	.	TRBJ2-7	TRBV5-1	TGCGCCAGCAGCATCACAGGGGTTCACTCCTACGAGCAGTACTTC	CASSITGVHSYEQYF
TRBD1	once	TRBJ2-7	TRBV3-1/TRBV3-2	TGTGCCAGCAGCCCCGGGGACAGGGTTAGGGAGCAGTACTTC	CASSPGDRVREQYF
TRBD1	.	TRBJ1-1	TRBV9	TGTGCCAGCAGCGCGGGCCGACAGGGGACAAGTGAAGCTTTCTTT	CASSAGRQGTSEAFF
TRBD1	once	TRBJ2-5	TRBV9	TGTGCCAGCAGCGCACAGGGGGCGTGGGAGACCCAGTACTTC	CASSAQGAWETQYF
TRBD1	.	TRBJ2-2	TRBV5-4	TGTGCCAGCAGCTCGGACAGGGGTAACACCGGGGAGCTGTTTTTT	CASSSDRGNTGELFF
TRBD2	.	TRBJ2-1	TRBV3-1/TRBV3-2	TGTGCCAGCAGCCAAGGGGGCGGGGGGACCTACAATGAGCAGTTCTTC	CASSQGGGGTYNEQFF
TRBD1	.	TRBJ1-1	TRBV2	TGTGCCAGCAGCGGCGGGACAGGGTATCGAGCTTTCTTT	CASSGGTGYRAFF
.	.	TRBJ1-1	TRBV6-2/TRBV6-3	TGTGCCAGCAGTCTAAGGCCCTCGGCCAGGATGAACACTGAAGCTTTCTTT	CASSLRPSARMNTEAFF
.	.	TRBJ1-1	TRBV5-4	TGTGCGGGCAGGGAGGGTAGGGTCACTGAAGCTTTCTTT	CAGREGRVTEAFF
.	.	TRBJ1-2	TRBV7-9	TGTGCCAGCAGCTTTATGAACTGGGCTCATGGCTACACCTTC	CASSFMNWAHGYTF
TRBD2	.	TRBJ2-7	TRBV9	TGTGCCAGCAGCCCCGGGACTAGCGACTCCTACGAGCAGTACTTC	CASSPGTSDSYEQYF
.	.	TRBJ2-7	TRBV4-1	TGCGCCAGCAGCCAAGATACAGGGTATTACGAGCAGTACTTC	CASSQDTGYYEQYF
.	.	TRBJ1-5	TRBV6-1	TGTGCCAGCAGTGAAGGTTGGGCAGGGGATCAGCCCCAGCATTTT	CASSEGWAGDQPQHF
.	.	TRBJ2-2	TRBV9	TGTGCCAGCAGCGTAGCCCTTAGCGGCGCGAACACCGGGGAGCTGTTTTTT	CASSVALSGANTGELFF
.	.	TRBJ2-2	TRBV14	TGTGCCAGCAGCCCACGATCCAACCCCCCTCGCGCCGGGGAGCTGTTTTTT	CASSPRSNPPRAGELFF
TRBD2	.	TRBJ2-3	TRBV5-4	TGTGCCAGCAGTTACTTGGGACTAGCGGGGAGCACAGATACGCAGTATTTT	CASSYLGLAGSTDTQYF
.	.	TRBJ2-1	TRBV4-3	TGCGCCAGCAGCCGGGCAGGCAATGAGCAGTTCTTC	CASSRAGNEQFF
TRBD2	.	TRBJ2-3	TRBV7-2	TGTGCCAGCAGCTTAGTAATCGGACTAGCGGGAGGAGGCACAGATACGCAGTATTTT	CASSLVIGLAGGGTDTQYF
.	.	TRBJ1-2	TRBV6-2/TRBV6-3	TGTGCCAGCAGTTACACCCTCTCCCCGGGGGGATATGGCTACACCTTC	CASSYTLSPGGYGYTF
.	.	TRBJ2-7	TRBV6-5	TGTGCCAGTCAAGGCTGGGACAACCTCTACGAGCAGTACTTC	CASQGWDNLYEQYF
.	.	TRBJ1-5	TRBV30	TGTGCCTGGAGTGTACAGGGTAATCAGCCCCAGCATTTT	CAWSVQGNQPQHF
TRBD1	.	TRBJ1-2	TRBV7-6	TGTGCCAGCAGCCCCACAGGGGGGCTCTATGGCTACACCTTC	CASSPTGGLYGYTF
.	.	TRBJ2-7	TRBV7-2	TGTGCCAGCAGCACAACCTACGAGCAGTACTTC	CASSTTYEQYF
TRBD1	.	TRBJ1-6	TRBV10-3	TGTGCCATCAGTGAATTAAAGACAGGGGGAATAGGGTCACCCCTCCACTTT	CAISELKTGGIGSPLHF
TRBD2	once	TRBJ2-1	TRBV3-1/TRBV3-2	TGTGCCAGCAGCCCCGGGAGGCCCCACAATGAGCAGTTCTTC	CASSPGRPHNEQFF
.	.	TRBJ2-1	TRBV3-1/TRBV3-2	TGTGCCAGTCTAGGCTACAATGAGCAGTTCTTC	CASLGYNEQFF
.	.	TRBJ2-6	TRBV19	TGTGCCAGTAGTATCTGGGGCCAGGGGAGCTCTGGGGCCAACGTCCTGACTTTC	CASSIWGQGSSGANVLTF
TRBD1	.	TRBJ2-3	TRBV7-8	TGTGCCAGCAGCCCACGGACAGGGGACAGCACAGATACGCAGTATTTT	CASSPRTGDSTDTQYF
.	few	TRBJ2-5	TRBV7-2	TGTGCCAGCAGCTTTGGGGGGAGTGTGGAGACCCAGTACTTC	CASSFGGSVETQYF
TRBD1	.	TRBJ2-7	TRBV7-2	TGTGCCAGCAGCTTAGAGGGACAGGGGTTCTACGAGCAGTACTTC	CASSLEGQGFYEQYF
TRBD2	once	TRBJ2-2	TRBV7-3	TGTGCCAGCAGCTTAACCCTAGCGGGAGGTACCGGGGAGCTGTTTTTT	CASSLTLAGGTGELFF
.	.	TRBJ1-2	TRBV2	TGTGCCAGCAGTGGGACAGACCCGAACTATGGCTACACCTTC	CASSGTDPNYGYTF
TRBD1	once	TRBJ1-5	TRBV27	TGTGCCAGCAGTTTCCAGGGGGCTCATCAGCCCCAGCATTTT	CASSFQGAHQPQHF
.	.	TRBJ2-3	TRBV28	TGTGCCAGCGTAAAGGCGGCCCTCACAGATACGCAGTATTTT	CASVKAALTDTQYF
TRBD1	.	TRBJ1-5	TRBV5-1	TGCGCCAGCAGCGACAGGGCCGGTAGTTGGCCCCAGCATTTT	CASSDRAGSWPQHF
.	.	TRBJ1-1	TRBV7-9	TGTGCCAGCAGCTTAGACAGGCCTAATGAAGCTTTCTTT	CASSLDRPNEAFF
TRBD2	.	TRBJ2-5	TRBV27	TGTGCCAGCAGTTGGGAGGGGACCCAGTACTTC	CASSWEGTQYF
.	.	TRBJ1-2	TRBV12-3/TRBV12-4	TGTGCCAGCAGCTACACAGTCTTAGGTGGCTACACCTTC	CASSYTVLGGYTF
TRBD1	.	TRBJ2-2	TRBV7-2	TGTGCCAGCAGCCCCCAGGGGGCGGACACCGGGGAGCTGTTTTTT	CASSPQGADTGELFF
.	.	TRBJ1-6	TRBV2	TGTGCCAGCAGCATATCGACAGGTTTCAATTCACCCCTCCACTTT	CASSISTGFNSPLHF
.	.	TRBJ2-5	TRBV24-1	TGTGCCACCAGTGCCCAGGACAGTTTTCGGGAGACCCAGTACTTC	CATSAQDSFRETQYF
.	.	TRBJ1-5	TRBV7-2	TGTGCCAGCAGCGCCCAGGGGTATCAGCCCCAGCATTTT	CASSAQGYQPQHF
TRBD1	.	TRBJ1-1	TRBV18	TGTGCCAGCTCACCCTTTGGGACAGGGAACACTGAAGCTTTCTTT	CASSPFGTGNTEAFF
TRBD1	.	TRBJ1-6	TRBV11-2	TGTGCCAGCACCAAGGGACAGGGAGGATCACCCCTCCACTTT	CASTKGQGGSPLHF
.	.	TRBJ2-1	TRBV25-1	TGTGCCAGCAGTGAAGGGGGCTGGCAGTTCTTC	CASSEGGWQFF
.	.	TRBJ1-1	TRBV7-9	TGTGCCAGCAGCTATCTTTTACGGGACCCTCAGGCGGGGACTGAAGCTTTCTTT	CASSYLLRDPQAGTEAFF
.	.	TRBJ1-2	TRBV28	TGTGCCAGCAGACTTCTTACGTCCTATGGCTACACCTTC	CASRLLTSYGYTF
.	.	TRBJ1-2	TRBV2	TGTGCCAGCACGGGGGAGAGGGGCTCTAACTATGGCTACACCTTC	CASTGERGSNYGYTF
TRBD1	.	TRBJ2-7	TRBV5-1	TGCGCCAGCAGCTTTACCGGGACAGGGATACACGAGCAGTACTTC	CASSFTGTGIHEQYF
.	.	TRBJ2-5	TRBV5-1	TGCGCCAGCAGCTTTGGACAGCAAGAGACCCAGTACTTC	CASSFGQQETQYF